One sample yielded the 14 T cell receptor beta chains listed below, sequenced in a study of blood T cells in healthy people across ages. Primed by a sample-barcoded 5' primer and a J-beta primer mix, a second PCR proceeded for about 6 to 12 cycles. TCRdb redid the calling of the 5' RACE reads with MiXCR, one entry per CDR3 protein. The table has approximately 880,000 distinct CDR3 sequences, 40% to 60% seen once. Sequencing was carried out using blood. These receptors all stem from a man aged 30 to 39 in good health.

The gene calls are TRBV12-3 or TRBV12-4 and TRBJ1-2, with D possibly being TRBD1 (5 bases). The length of the CDR3 is 11 residues. V lost 4 bases and J 8 bases, leaving 8 bases between the germline ends. CDR3 region: CASSSGLGYTF. The CDR3 region has the DNA TGTGCCAGCAGTTCAGGGTTGGGCTACACCTTC.

J is TRBJ2-1 and V is TRBV11-2, with D possibly matching TRBD2 (5 bases). This CDR3 is 13 amino acids long. The germline V gene encodes CDR1 SGHAT and CDR2 FQNNGV. V was cut by 4 bases and J by 10 bases, with 14 bases left in between. In nucleotides, the CDR3 is TGTGCCAGCAGCTCCCAGACTTGGGAGGAGCAGTTCTTC. The encoded protein is CASSSQTWEEQFF.

The V gene is TRBV30, the J gene TRBJ2-3; TRBD2 matches at 7 bases. Unmatched junction bases numbered 3, after V lost 3 bases and J lost 0 bases. This CDR3 spans 14 amino acids. CDR1 and CDR2 from the germline V gene are GTSNPN and SVGIG (reference sequence). Here the CDR3 DNA reads TGTGCCTGGAGAAAGCGGGGAAGCACAGATACGCAGTATTTT. Amino acids: CAWRKRGSTDTQYF.

Notes on this clonotype: The junction departs from the called germline gene at one end, perhaps through a read error. The CDR3, as DNA: TGCGCCAACAGCTTGGAGCCCGAACGCACAGATACGCAGTATTTT. This sequence encodes CANSLEPERTDTQYF. This chain joins TRBV5-1 and TRBJ2-3; D not certain. Germline V lookup: CDR1 SGHRS, CDR2 YFSETQ. CDR3 length equals 15 residues.

This chain links TRBV5-5 with TRBJ2-7; D ambiguous. The V end was cut by 4 bases, the J end by 3 bases, with 14 bases between. The germline gives CDR1 SGHKS, CDR2 YYEKEE (reference sequence). The CDR3 sequence is 14 residues long. The CDR3 loop reads CASSIDFRSYEQYF. The DNA of the CDR3 is TGTGCCAGCAGCATTGACTTTAGGAGCTACGAGCAGTACTTC.

Sample share makes this clonotype medium-sized. This chain joins TRBV7-2 and TRBJ2-3; 9 bases are a match to TRBD2. This CDR3 region has 18 residues. Looked up from germline, CDR1 is SGHTA and CDR2 is FQGNSA. After removal of 1 base from V and 6 bases from J, the junction contained 14 bases not matched to a gene. CDR3 DNA: TGTGCCAGCAGCTTAGGGGGTTATGGTAGCGGGGGTATGGATACGCAGTATTTT. This encodes CASSLGGYGSGGMDTQYF.

The chain carries TRBV12-3 or TRBV12-4 and TRBJ1-4; D is unresolved. This CDR3 has 14 residues. Trimming removed 3 bases at V and 2 bases at J, with 7 bases between. The CDR3, as DNA: TGTGCCAGCAGTTTTGGGCTCACTAATGAAAAACTGTTTTTT. It codes for CASSFGLTNEKLFF.

This clonotype was found a few times. The J gene is TRBJ2-7, the V gene TRBV10-3; 9 bases match TRBD2. Germline assignment: CDR1 ENHRY and CDR2 SYGVKD. V shed 6 bases, J shed 0 bases, and the junction held 6 bases outside the gene matches. The CDR3 loop spans 15 amino acids. CDR3 loop: CAIRKTSGLSYEQYF. Written as DNA, the CDR3 is TGTGCCATCAGAAAGACTAGCGGACTCTCCTACGAGCAGTACTTC.

J is TRBJ2-6 and V is TRBV6-4; possibly TRBD2 for D (5 bases). In germline, CDR1 is MRHNA, CDR2 SNTAGT. The CDR3 runs 16 residues. The V and J ends lost 3 bases and 0 bases respectively, with 9 bases between them. The DNA for the CDR3 is TGTGCCAGCAGTGAGAGGGCAAACTCTGGGGCCAACGTCCTGACTTTC. Translation gives CASSERANSGANVLTF.

This rearrangement joins TRBV18 to TRBJ2-1; the match to TRBD1 covers 8 bases. V was clipped by 3 bases and J by 10 bases; unmatched bases: 17. The CDR3 length is 17 residues. Germline CDR1 reads KGHSH; CDR2 reads LQKENI. Written as DNA, the CDR3 is TGTGCCAGCTCACCGCCGACCGGGACAGGTGGGGTCAGAGAGCAGTTCTTC. Translated: CASSPPTGTGGVREQFF.

The chain combines TRBV24-1 with TRBJ2-5; D uncertain. Germline V gene sequence: CDR1 KGHDR, CDR2 SFDVKD. The CDR3 contains 12 residues. V dropped 5 bases and J dropped 5 bases, with 8 bases sitting between them. CDR3 loop: CATSAGRETQYF. CDR3 sequence (DNA): TGTGCCACCAGTGCGGGTCGGGAGACCCAGTACTTC.

This chain links TRBV4-1 with TRBJ2-7, with 8 nucleotides matching TRBD2. With V trimmed by 3 bases and J by 2 bases, 6 bases remained unmatched. CDR1 is MGHRA, CDR2 YSYEKL, per germline. This CDR3 region has 15 residues. The CDR3 is CASSQPGLGAYEQYF. As DNA, the CDR3 is TGCGCCAGCAGCCAGCCGGGACTAGGCGCCTACGAGCAGTACTTC.

The chain recombines TRBV28 with TRBJ2-5, with 7 nucleotides matching TRBD2. The V gene's germline CDR1 is MDHEN and CDR2 SYDVKM. The CDR3 loop spans 14 amino acids. The junction had 8 bases not matched to a gene; V was cut back by 5 bases and J by 5 bases. The CDR3 DNA follows: TGTGCCAGCAGTCTTAGCGGGTCTCCGGAGACCCAGTACTTC. As protein: CASSLSGSPETQYF.

This clonotype occurred a few times. This chain connects TRBV4-1 to TRBJ2-4; no clear D. TRBJ2-7 matches the DNA end more closely, so the J call is doubtful. The germline V gene has CDR1 MGHRA and CDR2 YSYEKL. This CDR3 is 17 amino acids long. CDR3 protein: CASSQDSRRMASYEQYF. The CDR3 DNA follows: TGCGCCAGCAGCCAAGATTCCCGCAGGATGGCCTCCTACGAGCAGTACTTC.